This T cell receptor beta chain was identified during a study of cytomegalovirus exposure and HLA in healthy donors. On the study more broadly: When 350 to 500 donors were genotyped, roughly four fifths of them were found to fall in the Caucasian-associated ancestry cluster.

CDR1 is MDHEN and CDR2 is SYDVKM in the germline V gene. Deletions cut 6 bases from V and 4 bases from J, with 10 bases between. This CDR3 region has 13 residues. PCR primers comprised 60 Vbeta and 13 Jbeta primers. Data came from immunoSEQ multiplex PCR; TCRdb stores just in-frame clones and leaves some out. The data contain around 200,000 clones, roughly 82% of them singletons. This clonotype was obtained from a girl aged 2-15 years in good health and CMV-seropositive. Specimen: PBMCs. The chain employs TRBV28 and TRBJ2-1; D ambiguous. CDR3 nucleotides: TGTGCCAGCAGGCTCCTAGATTACAATGAGCAGTTCTTC. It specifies CASRLLDYNEQFF.